This entry lists 8 T cell receptor beta chains sequenced from one sample in a study of blood T cell repertoires in COVID-19. TCRdb keeps only in-frame clones here, not all; method: immunoSEQ multiplex PCR. Of 250,000 to 300,000 clones in the sample, around 86% were seen once. The sample consisted of peripheral blood. The receptor set was obtained from a man between 18 and 29 years old with active or convalescent COVID-19.

This sequence joins TRBV28 and TRBJ2-7; D ambiguous. CDR3 length equals 13 residues. The ends were cut back, 4 bases at V and 5 bases at J, with 12 bases in the middle. Germline V lookup: CDR1 MDHEN, CDR2 SYDVKM. The CDR3: CASSYPSQNEQYF. Here the CDR3 DNA reads TGTGCCAGCAGTTATCCCTCTCAGAACGAGCAGTACTTC.

V is TRBV27 and J is TRBJ2-7; D may be TRBD2 (6 bases). The CDR3 covers 15 residues. The V end was cut by 3 bases, the J end by 7 bases, with 19 bases between. Germline V gives CDR1 MNHEY, CDR2 SMNVEV (reference sequence). CDR3 sequence (DNA): TGTGCCAGCAGTTTGAATTGGAGGGCAATAGGGGAGCAGTACTTC. Protein sequence: CASSLNWRAIGEQYF.

The rearrangement uses TRBV11-2 and TRBJ1-1; D unresolved. V was trimmed by 5 bases and J by 1 base, leaving 11 bases between them. Germline-derived CDR1 and CDR2 are SGHAT and FQNNGV. This CDR3 is 14 amino acids long. As DNA, the CDR3 is TGTGCCAGCAGCCAATTTGACAAGAACACTGAAGCTTTCTTT. The encoded protein is CASSQFDKNTEAFF. Complete variable domain (other parts from reference TRBV11-2 and TRBJ1-1): EAGVAQSPRYKIIEKRQSVAFWCNPISGHATLYWYQQILGQGPKLLIQFQNNGVVDDSQLPKDRFSAERLKGVDSTLKIQPAKLEDSAVYLCASSQFDKNTEAFFGQGTRLTVV.

The chain has TRBV6-5 and TRBJ1-2, with TRBD1 as a possible D gene (6 bases). This CDR3 spans 16 amino acids. Trimming took off 4 bases at V and 1 base at J, with 16 bases between the two ends. CDR1 and CDR2 from the germline V gene are MNHEY and SVGAGI. CDR3: CASSSPSDRVNYGYTF. The DNA of the CDR3 is TGTGCCAGCAGTTCCCCCTCGGACAGAGTTAACTATGGCTACACCTTC.

The V call is TRBV24-1, the J call TRBJ2-5; 8 bases align to TRBD2. The CDR3 consists of 15 residues. After removal of 4 bases from V and 4 bases from J, the junction contained 7 bases not matched to a gene. Germline loops: CDR1 KGHDR, CDR2 SFDVKD. The CDR3 reads CATSELSGGGETQYF. The CDR3 bases are TGTGCCACCAGTGAACTCTCGGGGGGGGGAGAGACCCAGTACTTC.

The chain uses TRBV19 and TRBJ2-2; D uncertain. Germline loops: CDR1 LNHDA, CDR2 SQIVND (reference sequence). The CDR3 is made up of 15 amino acids. V lost 1 base and J 2 bases, leaving 8 bases between the germline ends. The CDR3 DNA is TGTGCCAGTAGTATAGTTGGCAGAAACACCGGGGAGCTGTTTTTT. It encodes CASSIVGRNTGELFF.

The DNA of the CDR3 is TGTGCCAGCAGCGTATCGGGACTGTCGGTTAATGAGCAGTTCTTC. Protein: CASSVSGLSVNEQFF. The chain has TRBV7-9 and TRBJ2-1; D is perhaps TRBD2 (6 bases). Germline CDR1 reads SEHNR; CDR2 reads FQNEAQ (reference sequence). The CDR3 spans 15 residues. V lost 5 bases, J lost 7 bases, and 18 bases lay in between.

This clone was found many times. The V and J genes are TRBV3-1 (or the pseudogene TRBV3-2) and TRBJ1-4; no clear D. Germline CDR1 reads LGHDT; CDR2 reads YNNKEL (reference sequence). Trimming left V 1 base short and J 3 bases short, with 12 bases between. The CDR3 spans 16 residues. The CDR3 region has the DNA TGTGCCAGCAGCCAAGTCCCTCCGGGAGCTAATGAAAAACTGTTTTTT. It yields the protein CASSQVPPGANEKLFF.